The TCR beta chain described here comes from a study of T cell responses to AZD1222 COVID-19 vaccine. Sequenced by immunoSEQ multiplex PCR; TCRdb stores in-frame clones only, minus some. Among about 130,000 clones listed, roughly 91% were seen once. This CDR3 contains 13 residues. V shed 5 bases and J shed 12 bases, with 17 bases lying between them. CDR1 SEHNR and CDR2 FQNEAQ come from the germline V gene (reference sequence). Material: peripheral blood, obtained 28 days after the second AZD1222 dose. The sequence came from an adult who received the AZD1222 COVID-19 vaccine. The V gene is TRBV7-9, the J gene TRBJ2-1, with D possibly matching TRBD1 (5 bases). CDR3 sequence (DNA): TGTGCCAGCAGCGAGATGACAGACAAGACGCAGTTCTTC. It encodes CASSEMTDKTQFF.